This T cell receptor beta chain was obtained from a study of response to subunit inactivated influenza vaccine. TCRdb ran MiXCR on the RT-PCR reads and lists one entry per CDR3 protein. The sample contains about 570,000 distinct CDR3 sequences, about 10% of which appear only once. Per germline, CDR1 DFQATT and CDR2 SNEGSKA (reference sequence). CDR3 length equals 13 residues. V lost 5 bases to trimming and J lost 7 bases, with 17 bases between them. These same data were also listed under a study on T cells expressing NK-cell markers. That work states: UMIs were included in TCR beta cDNA generated by 5'RACE template switching. Just one sequenced donor of eight was HCMV-seronegative, while seven were seropositive. Several experiments confined sorting to alpha-beta TCR T cells with an anti-gamma-delta TCR antibody.

This clonotype was sampled from a man aged 45 to 65 who received an inactivated influenza vaccine. Here the sequenced sample was PBMCs from blood, taken on the day of vaccination. The genes are TRBV20-1 and TRBJ1-2; D is perhaps TRBD1 (5 bases). CDR3 region: CSAYPGRPVGYTF. CDR3 DNA sequence: TGCAGTGCTTATCCGGGACGGCCGGTTGGCTACACCTTC.